This T cell receptor beta chain was captured in a study of T cell responses to AZD1222 COVID-19 vaccine. The CDR3 is 13 amino acids. V dropped 10 bases and J dropped 4; count of bases not matched to a gene: 6. Germline loops: CDR1 LGHDT, CDR2 YNNKEL (reference sequence). The assay was immunoSEQ multiplex PCR, and TCRdb's table has in-frame clones only and misses some. The sample lists about 110,000 clones, 70% to 90% seen once, with less than 6% in the top ten. This chain joins TRBV3-1 (or the pseudogene TRBV3-2) and TRBJ1-2, with 10 bases lining up with TRBD1. The clonotype was recovered from an adult who received the AZD1222 COVID-19 vaccine. Source: peripheral blood, taken 28 days after the second AZD1222 dose. This chain's CDR3 is CATGTGAGYGYTF. CDR3 nucleotides: TGTGCCACTGGGACAGGGGCGGGCTATGGCTACACCTTC.